This TCR beta chain was retrieved from a study of T cell responses to AZD1222 COVID-19 vaccine. The protocol was immunoSEQ multiplex PCR, while the TCRdb copy is restricted to in-frame clones and leaves out a portion. The sample shows some 80,000 clones, about three quarters of them seen only once. The CDR3 is 21 amino acids. The J segment lost 5 bases and the V segment lost 8 bases, leaving 23 bases of the junction unmatched. Germline V CDR1 and CDR2: SEHNR, FQNEAQ (reference sequence). This material consisted of peripheral blood, taken 28 days after the second dose of the MenACWY control vaccine. The chain uses TRBV7-9 and TRBJ2-1, with 14 positions matching TRBD2. This sequence was found in an adult who received the MenACWY meningococcal vaccine as a control. The CDR3: CASAKNSAAGLAGVTDNEQFF. In nucleotides, the CDR3 is TGTGCCAGCGCCAAAAATTCGGCGGCGGGACTAGCGGGAGTGACGGACAATGAGCAGTTCTTC. Together with reference TRBV7-9 and TRBJ2-1, the CDR3 gives the full variable domain: DTGVSQNPRHKITKRGQNVTFRCDPISEHNRLYWYRQTLGQGPEFLTYFQNEAQLEKSRLLSDRFSAERPKGSFSTLEIQRTEQGDSAMYLCASAKNSAAGLAGVTDNEQFFGPGTRLTVL.